The 24 T cell receptor beta chains below all came from one sample that was sequenced in a study of T cell changes during pregnancy in multiple sclerosis. Some clones are missing from TCRdb's copy, which holds only in-frame ones; the method was immunoSEQ multiplex PCR. The table has about 77,000 clones, 70% to 90% seen once. Specimen: peripheral blood, collected before pregnancy. These receptors came from a female donor with multiple sclerosis, enrolled in a pregnancy study.

CDR3 coding DNA: TGCGCCAGCAGTCTCCTAGCCGGGACTAGCGGGGGGGCCTTCTACGAGCAGTACTTC. It is translated as CASSLLAGTSGGAFYEQYF. This chain connects TRBV23-1 to TRBJ2-7; TRBD2 matches at 16 bases. TRBV23-1 is an ORF, and what it does is uncertain. The ends lost 4 bases at V and 3 bases at J; junction bases unmatched: 12. The CDR3 loop spans 19 amino acids.

The chain is built from TRBV15 and TRBJ1-2, with a tentative D call TRBD1 (5 bases). CDR1 LNHNV and CDR2 YYDKDF come from the germline V gene (reference sequence). Trimming cost V 1 base and J 5 bases, with 14 bases left between them. The CDR3 is 15 amino acids. Here the CDR3 reads CATSRGWGEAYGYTF. Written as DNA, the CDR3 is TGTGCCACCAGCAGAGGATGGGGGGAAGCGTATGGCTACACCTTC.

The rearrangement joins TRBV6-5 to TRBJ2-7, with D possibly being TRBD1 (5 bases). CDR1 is MNHEY, CDR2 SVGAGI, per germline. The CDR3 covers 14 residues. V lost 4 bases, J lost 2 bases, and 12 bases lay in between. This chain's CDR3 is CASSSATEPYEQYF. The DNA for the CDR3 is TGTGCCAGCAGTTCGGCGACAGAGCCCTACGAGCAGTACTTC.

The chain recombines TRBV6-6 with TRBJ1-2; no clear D gene. The CDR3 covers 12 residues. V lost 1 base and J lost 8, with 8 bases in between. Per the germline V gene, CDR1 is MNHNY and CDR2 is SVGAGI (reference sequence). CDR3 loop: CASSYLTGGYTF. DNA for the CDR3: TGTGCCAGCAGTTACTTGACGGGAGGCTACACCTTC.

This chain connects TRBV15 to TRBJ1-5; 7 bases fit TRBD1. Trimming at V came to 5 bases and at J to 3 bases, leaving 7 bases not matched to a gene. Per the germline V gene, CDR1 is LNHNV and CDR2 is YYDKDF (reference sequence). This CDR3 has 15 amino acids. CDR3 in DNA: TGTGCCACCAGCGGCCGGGGACAGCCCAATCAGCCCCAGCATTTT. It yields the protein CATSGRGQPNQPQHF.

The chain links TRBV18 to TRBJ1-1; D is unresolved. The V end was cut by 5 bases, the J end by 6 bases, with 19 bases between. The CDR3 contains 15 residues. Germline CDR1 KGHSH, CDR2 LQKENI. The CDR3, as DNA: TGTGCCAGCTCATTCGTCGGGATTACCAACGCTGAAGCTTTCTTT. Protein product: CASSFVGITNAEAFF.

The chain links TRBV10-3 to TRBJ1-2; tentative D call: TRBD1 (6 bases). V was trimmed by 7 bases and J by 8 bases, leaving 17 bases between them. The CDR3 has 13 amino acids. CDR1 is ENHRY, CDR2 SYGVKD, per germline. The CDR3 sequence is CAINRPWGPGYTF. CDR3 nucleotide sequence: TGTGCCATCAATAGACCTTGGGGGCCGGGCTACACCTTC.

The V call is TRBV10-3, the J call TRBJ2-3; D possibly corresponds to TRBD2 (6 bases). The CDR3 consists of 15 residues. Germline V gene sequence: CDR1 ENHRY, CDR2 SYGVKD. V was cut by 4 bases and J by 2 bases, with 13 bases left in between. As DNA, the CDR3 is TGTGCCATCAGTGGAGGCGGGGACCTCACAGATACGCAGTATTTT. Translating it yields CAISGGGDLTDTQYF.

The gene calls are TRBV4-3 and TRBJ1-1; maybe TRBD1 (5 bases). With 3 bases removed from V and 4 bases from J, the gap between germline ends came to 15 bases. The CDR3 extends over 15 amino acids. The germline V gene has CDR1 LGHNA and CDR2 YSLEER. The CDR3 sequence: CASSHLTVPSTEAFF. CDR3 in DNA: TGCGCCAGCAGCCACCTGACAGTTCCCAGCACTGAAGCTTTCTTT.

This chain connects TRBV7-9 to TRBJ2-2; D may be TRBD2 (6 bases). The CDR3 has 14 amino acids. Trimming stripped 2 bases from V and 7 bases from J, with 11 bases between. Germline assignment: CDR1 SEHNR and CDR2 FQNEAQ (reference sequence). The DNA of the CDR3 is TGTGCCAGCAGCTTATGGGGGGAAGGCGGGGAGCTGTTTTTT. Protein sequence: CASSLWGEGGELFF.

The V gene is TRBV2, the J gene TRBJ1-2, with TRBD1 matching over 7 bases. V was pared by 7 bases and J by 8 bases, with 10 bases of the junction left unmatched. This CDR3 is 13 amino acids long. Germline V gene lookup returns CDR1 SNHLY and CDR2 FYNNEI. The CDR3 DNA reads TGTGCCAGCACCCCTCGACAGGGTGGAGGCTACACCTTC. It yields the protein CASTPRQGGGYTF.

The chain couples TRBV7-9 to TRBJ1-2; the match to TRBD1 covers 9 bases. Germline V gives CDR1 SEHNR, CDR2 FQNEAQ (reference sequence). The V gene end was trimmed by 3 bases and the J gene end by 5 bases; junction bases not matched to a gene: 1. The CDR3 totals 13 residues. The CDR3 loop is CASSFGQGYGYTF. As DNA, the CDR3 is TGTGCCAGCAGCTTTGGACAGGGGTATGGCTACACCTTC.

This clone was seen only once. The DNA for the CDR3 is TGTGCCAGCAGCCCGCGAGAAGAGGGGGTTAGCTATGGCTACACCTTC. This translates into CASSPREEGVSYGYTF. The chain combines TRBV9 with TRBJ1-2; D might be TRBD1 (6 bases). This CDR3 has 16 residues. Germline loops: CDR1 SGDLS, CDR2 YYNGEE. V lost 4 bases, J lost 4 bases, and 20 bases lay in between.

The chain has TRBV11-2 and TRBJ1-1, with D possibly being TRBD1 (5 bases). CDR3 size: 14 residues. Between the trimmed V and J ends, which lost 5 bases and 5 bases, there was a span of 15 bases. The germline V gene encodes CDR1 SGHAT and CDR2 FQNNGV. The CDR3 protein is CASSPQQAPTEAFF. For the CDR3, the DNA is TGTGCCAGCAGCCCTCAACAGGCCCCAACTGAAGCTTTCTTT.

The rearrangement uses TRBV6-1 and TRBJ1-2, with D unresolved. The CDR3 covers 15 residues. V was pared by 7 bases and J by 2 bases, with 17 bases between. The germline V gene has CDR1 MNHNS and CDR2 SASEGT. The CDR3 reads CASKRTGIGNYGYTF. CDR3 nucleotide sequence: TGTGCCAGCAAGAGGACGGGGATCGGCAACTATGGCTACACCTTC.

The chain links TRBV6-5 to TRBJ2-2; D perhaps matches TRBD1 (6 bases). Germline assignment: CDR1 MNHEY and CDR2 SVGAGI. Trimming removed 6 bases at V and 6 bases at J, with 14 bases between. This CDR3 has 14 amino acids. The DNA for the CDR3 is TGTGCCAGCAGCCCGGGACATTGGGCCGGGGAGCTGTTTTTT. Translated: CASSPGHWAGELFF.

This rearrangement joins TRBV6-6 to TRBJ2-2; weak D call: TRBD1 (6 bases). Germline assignment: CDR1 MNHNY and CDR2 SVGAGI (reference sequence). There are 13 residues in the CDR3. V lost 6 bases to trimming and J lost 1 base, with 6 bases between them. The CDR3: CASRTGNTGELFF. CDR3 nucleotides: TGTGCCAGCAGGACAGGGAACACCGGGGAGCTGTTTTTT.

The genes are TRBV11-2 and TRBJ2-3, with 7 bases matching TRBD2. This CDR3 is built from 17 residues. Trimming took 1 base from V and 2 from J; bases not matched to a gene: 9. CDR1 and CDR2 from the germline V gene are SGHAT and FQNNGV. CDR3 sequence reads: CASSLVRASGYTDTQYF. CDR3 DNA: TGTGCCAGCAGCTTAGTGAGAGCTAGCGGCTACACAGATACGCAGTATTTT. The complete variable domain, with remaining parts taken from reference TRBV11-2 and TRBJ2-3, reads EAGVAQSPRYKIIEKRQSVAFWCNPISGHATLYWYQQILGQGPKLLIQFQNNGVVDDSQLPKDRFSAERLKGVDSTLKIQPAKLEDSAVYLCASSLVRASGYTDTQYFGPGTRLTVL.

This chain connects TRBV27 to TRBJ2-7; a weak D match, TRBD1 (6 bases). Germline loops: CDR1 MNHEY, CDR2 SMNVEV (reference sequence). There are 13 residues in the CDR3. Trimming removed 6 bases from V and 0 bases from J, with 9 bases in between. The CDR3 reads CASRRDISYEQYF. CDR3 DNA: TGTGCCAGCAGACGGGACATCTCCTACGAGCAGTACTTC.

This clone has more than one count but fewer than ten. The V gene is TRBV5-4, the J gene TRBJ1-6, with D possibly TRBD1 on 5 matching bases. Trimming pared 0 bases from V and 9 bases from J, leaving 13 bases between. The CDR3 has 15 amino acids. The V gene's germline CDR1 is SGHNT and CDR2 YYREEE (reference sequence). The CDR3 coding sequence is TGTGCCAGCAGCTTGGCCGGGGGGGATACTTCACCCCTCCACTTT. Protein product: CASSLAGGDTSPLHF.

The chain links TRBV27 to TRBJ1-4; the match to TRBD1 covers 9 bases. CDR1 is MNHEY, CDR2 SMNVEV, per germline (reference sequence). J lost 6 bases, V lost 4 bases, and 6 bases had no gene match. CDR3 length equals 15 residues. CDR3 region: CASSSRWTGDEKLFF. Here the CDR3 DNA reads TGTGCCAGCAGTTCTCGTTGGACAGGGGATGAAAAACTGTTTTTT.

CDR3 loop: CRGGPRSYEQYF. The CDR3 DNA follows: TGTCGGGGGGGCCCTCGATCCTACGAGCAGTACTTC. The chain has TRBV25-1 and TRBJ2-7, with 8 bases that match TRBD2. The CDR3 spans 12 residues. Germline V gives CDR1 MGHDK, CDR2 SYGVNS.

The DNA for the CDR3 is TGTGCCAGCAGTTACCCCCGGGGGGCGCGCACTGAAGCTTTCTTT. It is translated as CASSYPRGARTEAFF. V usage is TRBV6-5 and J usage is TRBJ1-1, with D possibly TRBD1 on 6 matching bases. V lost 2 bases and J lost 4, with 14 bases in between. Germline lookup yields CDR1 MNHEY and CDR2 SVGAGI. The CDR3 covers 15 residues.

V is TRBV2 and J is TRBJ2-5; TRBD1 matches 7 bases. V gave up 6 bases and J gave up 0 bases; unmatched junction bases: 4. This CDR3 is 14 amino acids long. Germline values: CDR1 SNHLY, CDR2 FYNNEI. The CDR3 region is CASRIQGYQETQYF. The CDR3 nucleotides read TGTGCCAGCAGGATACAGGGGTACCAAGAGACCCAGTACTTC.